The 17 T cell receptor beta chains given below trace back to one sample, sequenced in a study of cytomegalovirus exposure and HLA in healthy donors. PCR employed 60 Vbeta and 13 Jbeta primers. Assay: immunoSEQ multiplex PCR; the TCRdb copy retains only in-frame clones and omits some. The repertoire holds around 100,000 clones, with approximately 78% as singletons. What was sequenced was PBMCs. The receptors here all came from a man aged 25 to 40 in good health and CMV-seropositive.

CDR3 in DNA: TGTGCCAGCAGCCGGGGGGGGACAGATTACGAGCAGTACTTC. Protein: CASSRGGTDYEQYF. This rearrangement joins TRBV7-3 to TRBJ2-7; a weak D match, TRBD2 (8 bases). Germline V gene sequence: CDR1 SGHTA, CDR2 FQGTGA. Deletions cut 5 bases from V and 4 bases from J, with 15 bases between. The CDR3 is 14 amino acids.

This chain joins TRBV10-1 and TRBJ2-7; the match to TRBD1 covers 7 bases. The CDR3 covers 15 residues. Germline values: CDR1 WNHNN, CDR2 SYGVQD (reference sequence). V shed 7 bases and J 6 bases; nucleotides not matched to a gene: 15. This CDR3 is CASNRTGARGTEQYV. For the CDR3, the DNA is TGCGCCAGCAACCGTACAGGGGCGAGGGGCACCGAGCAGTACGTC.

The sample holds one count of this clone. The J gene is TRBJ2-3, the V gene TRBV5-6; TRBD1 aligns across 8 bases. CDR3 length: 16 residues. CDR1 SGHDT and CDR2 YYEEEE come from the germline V gene. V gave up 0 bases and J gave up 4 bases; unmatched junction bases: 7. The CDR3 sequence: CASSLGWQGASDTQYF. CDR3 nucleotides: TGTGCCAGCAGCTTGGGTTGGCAGGGGGCATCAGATACGCAGTATTTT.

The V and J genes are TRBV18 and TRBJ1-2; D not resolved. The V and J ends lost 6 bases and 4 bases respectively, with 9 bases between them. Germline CDR1 reads KGHSH; CDR2 reads LQKENI. This CDR3 is 12 amino acids long. The CDR3 is CASSDNGYGYTF. CDR3 in DNA: TGTGCCAGCTCCGACAATGGCTATGGCTACACCTTC.

The rearrangement joins TRBV29-1 to TRBJ1-4, with D perhaps TRBD1 (6 bases). The CDR3 runs 14 residues. V lost 4 bases, J lost 3 bases, and 12 bases lay in between. Germline V gene lookup returns CDR1 SQVTM and CDR2 ANQGSEA. The DNA of the CDR3 is TGCAGCGTTGTTGGTGCAGGGGCTAATGAAAAACTGTTTTTT. This sequence encodes CSVVGAGANEKLFF.

The rearrangement uses TRBV5-4 and TRBJ2-1, with D possibly matching TRBD1 (6 bases). Germline CDR1 and CDR2: SGHNT and YYREEE (reference sequence). The CDR3 runs 15 residues. V shed 2 bases and J shed 6 bases, with 15 bases lying between them. The CDR3 DNA follows: TGTGCCAGCAGCTTTGGGGGCCAAGGGGTCAATGAGCAGTTCTTC. This translates into CASSFGGQGVNEQFF.

The chain carries TRBV11-2 and TRBJ1-1, with a tentative D call TRBD1 (5 bases). Trimming cost V 2 bases and J 0 bases, with 10 bases left between them. This CDR3 is 15 amino acids long. Germline values: CDR1 SGHAT, CDR2 FQNNGV. The CDR3 DNA follows: TGTGCCAGCAGCTTATACAGGACCCTGAACACTGAAGCTTTCTTT. Translation gives CASSLYRTLNTEAFF.

CDR3 nucleotides: TGTGCCAGCAGTTCGGGGTGGACCCAGTACTTC. Amino acid sequence: CASSSGWTQYF. The gene calls are TRBV6-6 and TRBJ2-5, with a possible D match to TRBD2 (5 bases). Trimming removed 4 bases from V and 7 bases from J, with 7 bases in between. The CDR3 consists of 11 residues. Germline V gene data show CDR1 as MNHNY and CDR2 as SVGAGI (reference sequence).

The CDR3 sequence: CASSLQREAIYNEQFF. The CDR3 DNA reads TGTGCCAGCAGCTTGCAGCGGGAGGCCATCTACAATGAGCAGTTCTTC. V and J are TRBV7-9 and TRBJ2-1, with 9 bases fitting TRBD2. Germline assignment: CDR1 SEHNR and CDR2 FQNEAQ (reference sequence). V gave up 3 bases and J gave up 3 bases; unmatched junction bases: 6. The CDR3 is 16 amino acids.

The rearrangement uses TRBV19 and TRBJ2-2, with 10 bases fitting TRBD1. V shed 3 bases, J shed 2 bases, and the junction held 3 bases outside the gene matches. The CDR3 consists of 16 residues. CDR1 is LNHDA and CDR2 is SQIVND in the germline V gene (reference sequence). The CDR3 loop reads CASSMTGGFNTGELFF. Here the CDR3 DNA reads TGTGCCAGTAGTATGACAGGGGGCTTCAACACCGGGGAGCTGTTTTTT.

This clone was seen more than once but under ten times. J is TRBJ2-7 and V is TRBV2, with TRBD2 matching 12 bases. This CDR3 is built from 17 residues. The germline V gene encodes CDR1 SNHLY and CDR2 FYNNEI. V gave up 6 bases and J gave up 0 bases; unmatched junction bases: 9. The CDR3 sequence is CASRAASGGASSYEQYF. In nucleotides, the CDR3 is TGTGCCAGCAGGGCCGCTAGCGGGGGGGCGAGCTCCTACGAGCAGTACTTC.

This chain joins TRBV7-3 and TRBJ1-5, with D tentatively TRBD1 (5 bases). CDR3 length: 15 residues. Deletions cut 0 bases from V and 4 bases from J, with 10 bases between. Germline CDR1 and CDR2: SGHTA and FQGTGA. The CDR3 here is CASSLTGALNQPQHF. CDR3 bases: TGTGCCAGCAGCTTAACAGGGGCCCTGAATCAGCCCCAGCATTTT.

Turning to this clone: Other DNA variants within this sample encode the same CDR3. The chain joins TRBV7-3 to TRBJ2-5, with a weak D call TRBD2 (5 bases). This CDR3 is 13 amino acids long. The V end lost 2 bases, the J end lost 3 bases, and 7 bases lay between the germline ends. Germline V CDR1 and CDR2: SGHTA, FQGTGA. The CDR3 protein is CASSLGSEETQYF. The CDR3 bases are TGTGCCAGCAGCTTAGGGAGCGAAGAGACCCAGTACTTC.

The chain employs TRBV5-1 and TRBJ2-1; D perhaps matches TRBD2 (6 bases). This CDR3 spans 12 amino acids. Between the trimmed V and J ends, which lost 4 bases and 7 bases, there was a span of 9 bases. CDR1 is SGHRS, CDR2 YFSETQ, per germline. The CDR3 here is CASSTSRNEQFF. CDR3 DNA: TGCGCCAGCAGCACTAGCAGGAATGAGCAGTTCTTC.

The rearrangement joins TRBV9 to TRBJ2-7; D unresolved. Germline V gene data show CDR1 as SGDLS and CDR2 as YYNGEE. Trimming left V 4 bases short and J 2 bases short, with 13 bases between. The CDR3 consists of 14 residues. The CDR3 DNA reads as TGTGCCAGCAGCTTACTTGCCCAACCCTACGAGCAGTACTTC. This encodes CASSLLAQPYEQYF.

V is TRBV5-6 and J is TRBJ2-7; TRBD1 is a possible D gene (5 bases). The CDR3 has 13 residues. Per germline, CDR1 SGHDT and CDR2 YYEEEE. The V gene lost 5 bases and the J gene lost 0 bases, with 9 bases spanning the gap. The CDR3 DNA follows: TGTGCCAGCAGTTCTCAGGGCTCCTACGAGCAGTACGTC. Its protein product is CASSSQGSYEQYV.

This sequence joins TRBV28 and TRBJ1-5, with a tentative D call TRBD1 (5 bases). The CDR3 contains 15 residues. CDR1 is MDHEN and CDR2 is SYDVKM in the germline V gene. V lost 4 bases and J 1 base, leaving 11 bases between the germline ends. CDR3 sequence reads: CASSSPRGSNQPQHF. The CDR3 nucleotides read TGTGCCAGCAGTTCCCCTCGGGGGAGCAATCAGCCCCAGCATTTT.